This paragraph covers one TCR beta chain sequence. Its antigen is unknown. Germline loops: CDR1 MNHEY, CDR2 SMNVEV (reference sequence). With 0 bases removed from V and 4 bases from J, the gap between germline ends came to 10 bases. CDR3 length: 14 residues. The material for each subset, its genomic DNA, was split evenly across several immunoSEQ plates. The repertoire was sequenced with immunoSEQ multiplex PCR; TCRdb's copy has only in-frame clones and lacks some. The sample lists some 2,000,000 clones; around 96% were seen once. CD8 cells regarded as naive lacked CD45RO, were positively chosen for CCR7, and omitted terminally differentiated effector memory CD45RA+ cells. These data are taken from a study of shared clonotypes between healthy human individuals. Study findings and constraints: Naive subsets, compared against memory subsets, generally had larger estimated richness values. Naive CD4 clonotype sharing across a few donors was around 5%.

The receptor's source is a man aged 18-30 years in good health. V usage is TRBV27 and J usage is TRBJ2-7, with D unresolved. Sequences were obtained from naive CD8+ T cells sorted from blood. In DNA form, the CDR3 reads TGTGCCAGCAGTTTATCGTTGGGTCTTTACGAGCAGTACTTC. It yields the protein CASSLSLGLYEQYF.